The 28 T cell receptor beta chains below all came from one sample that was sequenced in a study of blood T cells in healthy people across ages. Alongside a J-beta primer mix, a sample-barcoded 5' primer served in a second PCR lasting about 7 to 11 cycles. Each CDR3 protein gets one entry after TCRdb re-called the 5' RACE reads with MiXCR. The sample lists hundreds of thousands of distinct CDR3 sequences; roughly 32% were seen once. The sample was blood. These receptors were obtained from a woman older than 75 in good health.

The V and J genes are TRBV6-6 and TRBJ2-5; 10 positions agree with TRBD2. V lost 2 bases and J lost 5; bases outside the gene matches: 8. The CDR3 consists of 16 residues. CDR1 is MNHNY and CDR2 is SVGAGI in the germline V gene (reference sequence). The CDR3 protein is CASSYGSGGAIETQYF. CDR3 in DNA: TGTGCCAGCAGTTACGGAAGCGGGGGGGCCATTGAGACCCAGTACTTC.

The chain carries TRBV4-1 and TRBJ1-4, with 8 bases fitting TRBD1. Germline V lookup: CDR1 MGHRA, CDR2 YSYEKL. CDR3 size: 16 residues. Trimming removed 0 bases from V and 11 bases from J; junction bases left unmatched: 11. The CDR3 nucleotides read TGCGCCAGCAGCCAAGACCTGGACAGGGCGTCCTTTAAACTGTTTTTT. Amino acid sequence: CASSQDLDRASFKLFF.

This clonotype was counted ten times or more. The DNA of the CDR3 is TGTGCCAGCAGCCAATTGGGACAGTTCACGCAGTATTTT. Translating it yields CASSQLGQFTQYF. The V gene is TRBV9, the J gene TRBJ2-3; 7 bases map to TRBD1. With 4 bases clipped from V and 9 bases from J, the junction kept 8 bases outside the gene matches. Per the germline V gene, CDR1 is SGDLS and CDR2 is YYNGEE. This CDR3 comprises 13 residues.

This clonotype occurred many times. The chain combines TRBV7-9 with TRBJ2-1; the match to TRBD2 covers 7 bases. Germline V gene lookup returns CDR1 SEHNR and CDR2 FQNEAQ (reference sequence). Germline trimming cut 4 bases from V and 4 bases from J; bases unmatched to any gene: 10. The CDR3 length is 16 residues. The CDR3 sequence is CASSSAAGVKYNEQFF. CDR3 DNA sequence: TGTGCCAGCAGCTCCGCCGCGGGGGTAAAGTACAATGAGCAGTTCTTC.

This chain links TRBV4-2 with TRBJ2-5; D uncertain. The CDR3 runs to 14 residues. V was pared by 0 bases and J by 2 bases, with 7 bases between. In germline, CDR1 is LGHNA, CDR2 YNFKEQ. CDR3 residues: CASSQDGLQETQYF. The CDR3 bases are TGTGCCAGCAGCCAAGATGGGCTACAAGAGACCCAGTACTTC.

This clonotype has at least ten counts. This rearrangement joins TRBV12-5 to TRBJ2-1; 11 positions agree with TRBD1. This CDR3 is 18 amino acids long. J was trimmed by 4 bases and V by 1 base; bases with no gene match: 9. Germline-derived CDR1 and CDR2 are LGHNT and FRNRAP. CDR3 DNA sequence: TGTGCTAGTGGTTTGGCCCGGGACAGGGGGATAAAGTACAATGAGCAGTTCTTC. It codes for CASGLARDRGIKYNEQFF.

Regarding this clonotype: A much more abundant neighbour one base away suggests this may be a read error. The CDR3, as DNA: TGTGCCTGGAGTCGTAAGCGGGGGGGTTACAATGAGCAGTACTTC. Its translation is CAWSRKRGGYNEQYF. The chain couples TRBV30 to TRBJ2-5, with 10 bases aligning to TRBD2. CDR3 size: 15 residues. V lost 2 bases to trimming and J lost 11 bases; unmatched junction nucleotides: 14. Germline assignment: CDR1 GTSNPN and CDR2 SVGIG (reference sequence). Drawing the rest from reference TRBV30 and TRBJ2-5, the complete variable domain is SQTIHQWPATLVQPVGSPLSLECTVEGTSNPNLYWYRQAAGRGLQLLFYSVGIGQISSEVPQNLSASRPQDRQFILSSKKLLLSDSGFYLCAWSRKRGGYNEQYFGPGTRLLVL.

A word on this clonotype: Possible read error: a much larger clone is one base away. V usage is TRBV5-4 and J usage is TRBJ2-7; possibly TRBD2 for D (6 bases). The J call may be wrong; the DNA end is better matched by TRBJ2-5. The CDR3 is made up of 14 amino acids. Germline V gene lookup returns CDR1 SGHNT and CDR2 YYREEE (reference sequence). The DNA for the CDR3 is TGTGCCAGCAGCTGGGCCGGGGGAATTGAGACCCAGTACTTC. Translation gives CASSWAGGIETQYF.

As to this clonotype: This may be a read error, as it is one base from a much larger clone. This CDR3 is CASSTPYEQYF. The CDR3 coding sequence is TGTGCCAGCAGCACCCCCTACGAGCAGTACTTC. The J gene is TRBJ2-7, the V gene TRBV3-1; D call uncertain. The CDR3 spans 11 residues. Trimming took 5 bases from V and 2 from J, leaving 4 bases between them. The germline V gene encodes CDR1 LGHDT and CDR2 YNNKEL (reference sequence).

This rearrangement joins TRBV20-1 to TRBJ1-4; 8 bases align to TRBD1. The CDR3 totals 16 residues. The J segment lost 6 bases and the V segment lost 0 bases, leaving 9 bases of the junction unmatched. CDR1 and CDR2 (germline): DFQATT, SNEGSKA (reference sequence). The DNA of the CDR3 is TGCAGTGCTAGAGAGTCACAGGGGGTACAATATGAAAAACTGTTTTTT. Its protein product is CSARESQGVQYEKLFF.

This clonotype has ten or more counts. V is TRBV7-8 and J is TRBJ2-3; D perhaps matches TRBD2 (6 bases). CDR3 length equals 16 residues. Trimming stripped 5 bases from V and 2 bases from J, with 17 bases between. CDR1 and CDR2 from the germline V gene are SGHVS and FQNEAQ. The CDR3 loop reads CASSPQEGPHTDTQYF. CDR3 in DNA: TGTGCCAGCAGCCCCCAGGAGGGGCCTCACACAGATACGCAGTATTTT.

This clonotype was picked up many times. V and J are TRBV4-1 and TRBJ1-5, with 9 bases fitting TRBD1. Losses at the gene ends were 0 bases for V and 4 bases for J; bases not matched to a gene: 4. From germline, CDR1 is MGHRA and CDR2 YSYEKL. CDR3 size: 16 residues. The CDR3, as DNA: TGCGCCAGCAGCCAAGATATAGGACAGGGGAATCAGCCCCAGCATTTT. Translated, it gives CASSQDIGQGNQPQHF.

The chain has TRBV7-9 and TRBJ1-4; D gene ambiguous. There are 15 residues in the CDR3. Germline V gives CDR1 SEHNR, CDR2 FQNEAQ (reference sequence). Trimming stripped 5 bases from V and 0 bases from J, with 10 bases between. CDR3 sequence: CASSADGSTNEKLFF. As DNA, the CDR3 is TGTGCCAGCAGCGCGGACGGGTCAACTAATGAAAAACTGTTTTTT.

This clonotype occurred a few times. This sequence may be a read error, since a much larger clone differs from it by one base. DNA for the CDR3: TGTGCCAGCGGGACAGCCTGGGGGGAGCAGTACTTC. It specifies CASGTAWGEQYF. The chain uses TRBV27 and TRBJ2-7; TRBD1 aligns across 7 bases. The V segment lost 8 bases and the J segment 7 bases; nucleotides outside the gene matches: 8. CDR1 MNHEY and CDR2 SMNVEV come from the germline V gene (reference sequence). The CDR3 totals 12 residues.

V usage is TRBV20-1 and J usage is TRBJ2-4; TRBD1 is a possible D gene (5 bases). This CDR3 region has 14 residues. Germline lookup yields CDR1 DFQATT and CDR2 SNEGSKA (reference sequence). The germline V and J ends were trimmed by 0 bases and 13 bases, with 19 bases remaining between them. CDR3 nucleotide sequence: TGCAGTGCTAGAGAAACCATACAGGACCGGGCGCAGTACTTC. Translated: CSARETIQDRAQYF.

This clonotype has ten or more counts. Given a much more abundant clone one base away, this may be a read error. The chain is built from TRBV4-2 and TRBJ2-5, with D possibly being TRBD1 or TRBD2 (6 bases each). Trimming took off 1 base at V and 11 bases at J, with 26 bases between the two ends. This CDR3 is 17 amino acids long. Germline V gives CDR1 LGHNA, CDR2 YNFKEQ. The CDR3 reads CASSQGFSGAHLNEQYF. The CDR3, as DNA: TGTGCCAGCAGCCAAGGGTTTTCGGGGGCCCACCTCAATGAGCAGTACTTC.

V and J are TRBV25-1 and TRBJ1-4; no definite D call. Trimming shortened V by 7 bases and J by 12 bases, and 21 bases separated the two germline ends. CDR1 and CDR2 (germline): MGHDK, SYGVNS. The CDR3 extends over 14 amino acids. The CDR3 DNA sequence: TGTGCCAGCACCGGGGTTGGGCTGGTCGGGGAACTGTTTTTT. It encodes CASTGVGLVGELFF.

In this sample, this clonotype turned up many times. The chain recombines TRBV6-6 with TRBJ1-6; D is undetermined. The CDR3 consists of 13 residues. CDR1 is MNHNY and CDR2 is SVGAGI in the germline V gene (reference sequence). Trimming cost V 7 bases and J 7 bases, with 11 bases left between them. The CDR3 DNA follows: TGTGCCAGCAACCCCAAAGGGAATTCACCCCTCCACTTT. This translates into CASNPKGNSPLHF.

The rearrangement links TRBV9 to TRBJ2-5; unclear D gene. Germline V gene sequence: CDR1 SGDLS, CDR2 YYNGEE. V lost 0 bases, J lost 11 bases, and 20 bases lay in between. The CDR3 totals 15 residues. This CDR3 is CASSVVDIPGNEQYF. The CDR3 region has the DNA TGTGCCAGCAGCGTAGTCGACATCCCGGGCAATGAGCAGTACTTC.

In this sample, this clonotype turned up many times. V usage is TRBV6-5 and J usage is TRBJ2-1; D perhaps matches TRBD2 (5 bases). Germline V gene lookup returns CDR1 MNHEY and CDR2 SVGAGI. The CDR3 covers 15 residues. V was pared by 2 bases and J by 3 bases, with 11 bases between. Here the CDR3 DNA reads TGTGCCAGCAGTTACCTGGACGGAGGCTACAATGAGCAGTTCTTC. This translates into CASSYLDGGYNEQFF.

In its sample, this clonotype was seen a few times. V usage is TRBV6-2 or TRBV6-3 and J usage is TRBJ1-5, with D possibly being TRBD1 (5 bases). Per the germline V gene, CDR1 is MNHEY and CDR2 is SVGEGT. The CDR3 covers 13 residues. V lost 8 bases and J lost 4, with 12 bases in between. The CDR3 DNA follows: TGTGCCAGCGGGGCGCACGCTAATCAGCCCCAGCATTTT. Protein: CASGAHANQPQHF.

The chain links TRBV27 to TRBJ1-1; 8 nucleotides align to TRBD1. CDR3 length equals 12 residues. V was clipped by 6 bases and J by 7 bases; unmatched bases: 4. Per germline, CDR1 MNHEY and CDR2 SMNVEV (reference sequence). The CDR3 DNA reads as TGTGCCAGCAGGCGAGACAGGGGTGAAGCTTTCTTT. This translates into CASRRDRGEAFF.

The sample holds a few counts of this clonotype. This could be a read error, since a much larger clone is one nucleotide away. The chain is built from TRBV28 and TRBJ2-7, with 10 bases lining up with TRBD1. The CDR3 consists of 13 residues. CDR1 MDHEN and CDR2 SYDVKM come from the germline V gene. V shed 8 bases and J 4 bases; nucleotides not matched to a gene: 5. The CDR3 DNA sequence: TGTGCCAGCGGGGACAGGGGTTTGTACGAGCAGTACTTC. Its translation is CASGDRGLYEQYF.

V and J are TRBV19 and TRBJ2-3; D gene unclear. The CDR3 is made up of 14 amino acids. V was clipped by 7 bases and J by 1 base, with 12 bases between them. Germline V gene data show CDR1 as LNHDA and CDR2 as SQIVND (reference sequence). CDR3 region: CASIEPGRTDTQYF. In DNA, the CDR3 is TGTGCCAGTATAGAACCAGGCCGCACAGATACGCAGTATTTT.

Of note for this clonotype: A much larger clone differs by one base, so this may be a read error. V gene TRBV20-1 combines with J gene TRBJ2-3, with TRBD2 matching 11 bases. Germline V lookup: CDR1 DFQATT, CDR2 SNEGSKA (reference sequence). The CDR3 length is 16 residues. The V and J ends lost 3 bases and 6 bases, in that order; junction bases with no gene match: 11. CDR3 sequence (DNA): TGCAGTGCTAGTGGGGCTAGCGGGAGGCCGTCGGATACGCAGTATTTT. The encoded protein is CSASGASGRPSDTQYF.

The CDR3 sequence: CASSSARDSGYTF. The DNA for the CDR3 is TGTGCCAGCAGCTCCGCCCGGGACAGTGGCTACACCTTC. The chain recombines TRBV6-5 with TRBJ1-2, with TRBD1 identical over 7 bases. CDR3 size: 13 residues. CDR1 MNHEY and CDR2 SVGAGI come from the germline V gene. The ends lost 6 bases at V and 7 bases at J; junction bases unmatched: 8.

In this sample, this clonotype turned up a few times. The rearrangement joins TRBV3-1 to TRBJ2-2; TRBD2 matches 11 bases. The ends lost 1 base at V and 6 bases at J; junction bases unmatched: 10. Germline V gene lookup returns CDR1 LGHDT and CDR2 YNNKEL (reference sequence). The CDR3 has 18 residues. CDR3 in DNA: TGTGCCAGCAGCCAAGTGGCTAGCGGGGGGTTCTACCCCGGGGAGCTGTTTTTT. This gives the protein CASSQVASGGFYPGELFF.

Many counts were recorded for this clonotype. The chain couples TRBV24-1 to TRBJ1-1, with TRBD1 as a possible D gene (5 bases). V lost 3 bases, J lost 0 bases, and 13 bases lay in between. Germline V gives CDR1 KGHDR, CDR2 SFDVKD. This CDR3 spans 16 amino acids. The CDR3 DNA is TGTGCCACCAGTGATCAGACACAGGCTATGAACACTGAAGCTTTCTTT. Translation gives CATSDQTQAMNTEAFF.